The 9 T cell receptor delta chains given below trace back to one sample, sequenced in a study of γδ T cells in repeated Plasmodium falciparum infection. Gammadelta T cells were flow-sorted from PBMC into Vgamma9/Vdelta2+ and Vdelta2-negative populations for bulk analysis. TCRdb used CATT to re-call clones from the multiplex PCR reads. The sample lists tens of thousands of delta-chain clones, 1.7% occurring once. Sequenced material: gamma-delta T cells from blood. The receptors were sampled from a pool of human donors (malaria-infected and uninfected, not separated).

Comments on this clone: The protein TCRdb gives is from a much larger clone and does not agree with this DNA's translation at residue 8, likely a read error; the protein shown here comes from the DNA. The chain combines TRDV1 with TRDJ1, with 7 bases matching TRDD3. As TCRdb names no J gene, one was assigned here on the basis of a DNA match to germline. Germline values: CDR1 TSWWSYY, CDR2 QGS. This CDR3 has 24 amino acids. V lost 2 bases and J lost 1; bases outside the gene matches: 31. CDR3 in amino acids: CALGEGEETVIPVLGIACTDKLIF. CDR3 DNA: TGTGCTCTTGGGGAAGGGGAAGAAACGGTCATTCCAGTACTGGGGATTGCCTGCACCGATAAACTCATCTTT.

This clone has a handful of counts. A read error likely explains why the TCRdb protein, taken from a much larger clone, differs from this DNA's translation at residue 13; the protein shown is translated from the DNA. The chain employs TRDV2 and TRDJ3; 11 nucleotides match TRDD3. In the absence of a J gene in TCRdb, the DNA was matched to germline to assign it here. The CDR3 is made up of 19 amino acids. Germline CDR1 reads GEAIGNYY; CDR2 reads EKD. The CDR3 spells CACALGDKRGSWGTRQMFF. Here the CDR3 DNA reads TGTGCCTGTGCACTGGGGGATAAACGAGGCTCCTGGGGCACCCGACAGATGTTTTTC.

This clone was seen repeatedly, ten times or more. TCRdb shows a much larger clone's protein in place of this DNA's translation, and the two differ at residue 15, likely through a read error; the protein shown is translated from the DNA. This chain connects TRDV1 to TRDJ1, with D perhaps given as TRDD1 or TRDD3 (6 bases each). Germline V gene sequence: CDR1 TSWWSYY, CDR2 QGS. This CDR3 contains 21 residues. V lost 5 bases and J 1 base, leaving 32 bases between the germline ends. This CDR3 is CALGSPPGKYGSGAGTDKLIF. CDR3 DNA sequence: TGTGCTCTTGGGTCCCCTCCAGGGAAATACGGTTCTGGGGCCGGCACCGATAAACTCATCTTT.

This clone was seen repeatedly, ten times or more. The protein TCRdb lists belongs to a much larger clone and differs from this DNA's translation at residue 3, which points to a read error; the protein shown is made from the DNA. The V gene is TRDV2, the J gene TRDJ1, with a tentative D call TRDD3 (6 bases). This CDR3 contains 18 residues. Germline V lookup: CDR1 GEAIGNYY, CDR2 EKD. CDR3 sequence (DNA): TGTGCCCGTGACACCGTCCGGGGGACCCAATTGTACACCGATAAACTCATCTTT. Translation gives CARDTVRGTQLYTDKLIF.

This clone has a handful of counts. A far larger clone lies a single base away; this is likely a read error. Other nucleotide sequences from this sample produce the same CDR3. The genes are TRDV1 and TRDJ1; possible D gene TRDD2, 8 bases. The germline CDR1 and CDR2 sequences are TSWWSYY and QGS. The CDR3 contains 21 residues. The CDR3 DNA is TGTGCTCTTGGGGAACTCAGCTTCCTACGTAACTGGGGAGTTTACACCGATAAACTTATCTTT. Encoded protein: CALGELSFLRNWGVYTDKLIF.

In this sample, this clone turned up a few times. A far larger clone is only one base removed, so a read error is likely. This CDR3 is also generated by other DNA sequences in the sample. The chain has TRDV1 and TRDJ2, with D possibly matching TRDD3 (8 bases). TCRdb does not report a J gene; here it was assigned by matching the DNA to germline references. Germline CDR1 reads TSWWSYY; CDR2 reads QGS. This CDR3 spans 24 amino acids. Trimming shortened V by 5 bases and J by 6 bases, and 43 bases separated the two germline ends. The CDR3 DNA is TGTGCTCTTGGGAAGCCCCATTCCTACTGGGGTACTGGGGGGTACGGAAACAAGGCAGCACAACTCTTCTTT. As protein: CALGKPHSYWGTGGYGNKAAQLFF.

This clone has only a few counts. A far larger clone lies a single base away; this is likely a read error. The sample contains more than one DNA sequence encoding this CDR3. The chain uses TRDV1 and TRDJ1; tentative D call: TRDD3 (5 bases). CDR1 is TSWWSYY, CDR2 QGS, per germline. The CDR3 length is 19 residues. V was clipped by 5 bases and J by 0 bases, with 25 bases between them. For the CDR3, the DNA is TGTGCTCTTGGGAACTGGAGCCGCGTACTAGAGGGGAACACCGATAAACTCATCTTT. Amino acids: CALGNWSRVLEGNTDKLIF.

Many counts were recorded for this clone. The likely explanation is a read error, given a far larger clone one base away. In the same sample, other DNA sequences code for this CDR3. The gene calls are TRDV2 and TRDJ1, with 8 bases fitting TRDD3. The J gene was not available in TCRdb and was assigned here by matching the DNA to germline segments. J gave up 0 bases and V 3 bases, and 8 bases lay outside the gene matches. The CDR3 is made up of 16 amino acids. The germline gives CDR1 GEAIGNYY, CDR2 EKD. CDR3 sequence: CACDDLGEFYTDKLIF. The CDR3 DNA reads as TGTGCCTGTGACGACCTGGGGGAGTTCTACACCGATAAACTCATCTTT.

This clone has only a few counts. The translation of this DNA and the TCRdb protein of a much larger clone differ at residue 18, probably owing to a read error; the protein shown here is translated from the DNA. The V gene is TRDV1, the J gene TRDJ1, with 11 nucleotides matching TRDD3. Since TCRdb gives no J gene, matching the DNA to germline was used here to assign it. CDR3 size: 29 residues. Germline CDR1 and CDR2: TSWWSYY and QGS. With 2 bases clipped from V and 3 bases from J, the junction kept 44 bases outside the gene matches. CDR3 sequence reads: CALGEFIQSEPGGYFKVGPFPNVADKLIF. The CDR3 coding sequence is TGTGCTCTTGGGGAATTCATACAGTCCGAGCCTGGGGGATACTTCAAGGTCGGACCATTCCCTAATGTGGCCGATAAACTCATCTTT.